These T cell receptor beta chains were read from a single sample in a study of chemoradiotherapy in HPV16-positive cancers. The data were produced by immunoSEQ multiplex PCR, yet TCRdb's version contains in-frame clones alone and is incomplete. The top ten clones hold 14% of a sample with several thousand clones, around 80% of them seen once. The sequenced sample was tumor tissue, obtained from a patient who underwent chemoradiotherapy. These receptors originate from a human donor with HPV-associated anogenital cancer. Each CDR3 is given with its conserved first and last residue. A D gene is named only where the DNA matches it firmly. For some rows the clone size is stated as once, few or many, or as a class when expanded; others skip it.

V,size,J,D,DNA,CDR3
TRBV19,NA,TRBJ1-1,TRBD1,TGTGCCAGTAGTATGACAGGGCGGACTGAAGCTTTCTTT,CASSMTGRTEAFF
TRBV14,NA,TRBJ2-2,NA,TGTGCCAGCAGCCACCCCCGGGAACGAAACACCGGGGAGCTGTTTTTT,CASSHPRERNTGELFF
TRBV19,NA,TRBJ2-2,NA,TGTGCCAGTAAAGCGATTATTATAACGGGATCGAACACCGGGGAGCTGTTTTTT,CASKAIIITGSNTGELFF
TRBV7-3,once,TRBJ1-1,TRBD1,TGTGCCAGCAGCTCCACAGGGGCAACTGAAGCTTTCTTT,CASSSTGATEAFF
TRBV2,NA,TRBJ2-5,TRBD2,TGTGCCAGCAGTGGGTTTGGTCTAGCGGGGGCCAAGGGGGAGACCCAGTACTTC,CASSGFGLAGAKGETQYF
TRBV7-3,NA,TRBJ1-6,NA,TGTGCCAGCAGCTTAAAGGCAGGGGACGCACCCCTCCACTTT,CASSLKAGDAPLHF
TRBV5-6,NA,TRBJ2-6,NA,TGTGCCAGCAGCCTTAGGGCTACTGGGGCCAACGTCCTGACTTTC,CASSLRATGANVLTF
TRBV5-6,NA,TRBJ2-6,NA,TGTGCCAGCAGCTTGCCCAGGGGCCTAAGTGGGGCCAACGTCCTGACTTTC,CASSLPRGLSGANVLTF
TRBV7-9,NA,TRBJ2-2,NA,TGTGCCGATACGGGGGCCGGGGAGCTGTTTTTT,CADTGAGELFF
TRBV15,NA,TRBJ2-7,NA,TGTGCCACCAGCAGAGATTGGCACATCCCCTACGAGCAGTACTTC,CATSRDWHIPYEQYF
TRBV11-3,NA,TRBJ2-3,NA,TGTGCCAGCAGCTCCTATAGCACCCTGATGGATACGCAGTATTTT,CASSSYSTLMDTQYF
TRBV5-4,few,TRBJ2-1,NA,TGTGCCAGCGTAAACCGGGACTACAATGAGCAGTTCTTC,CASVNRDYNEQFF
TRBV2,NA,TRBJ1-4,NA,TGTGCCAGCAGTGGGGCCGGTGGGGGGGAGGATGAAAAACTGTTTTTT,CASSGAGGGEDEKLFF
TRBV9,NA,TRBJ1-2,NA,TGTGCCAGCAGCGCAGGGGACCCTTACACTTTGCGGGGCTATGGCTACACCTTC,CASSAGDPYTLRGYGYTF
TRBV13,NA,TRBJ2-3,TRBD2,TGTGCCAGCAGCTTAACGGGACTAGCAGGGGTCACGGGAGGAGATACGCAGTATTTT,CASSLTGLAGVTGGDTQYF
TRBV2,NA,TRBJ2-7,NA,TGTGCCAGCAGTGAAGCCGGCTACGAGCAGTACTTC,CASSEAGYEQYF
TRBV10-3,NA,TRBJ2-5,TRBD2,TGTGCCATCAGTGAGGAGAGACCAGCGGGGGAGCAAGAGACCCAGTACTTC,CAISEERPAGEQETQYF
TRBV25-1,NA,TRBJ2-5,NA,TGTGCCAGCAGTGAACAAGAGGGGAAGGAGACCCAGTACTTC,CASSEQEGKETQYF
TRBV7-6,NA,TRBJ2-7,TRBD2,TGTGCCAGCAGCTTCCAGCGGGGGGGAGCCTACGAGCAGTACTTC,CASSFQRGGAYEQYF
TRBV29-1,NA,TRBJ1-2,TRBD1,TGCAGCATGGGGACAGGGGCTTACGGCTACACCTTC,CSMGTGAYGYTF
TRBV27,NA,TRBJ2-6,NA,TGTGCCAGCAGTTTGATGTCTGGGGCCAACGTCCTGACTTTC,CASSLMSGANVLTF
TRBV2,NA,TRBJ2-7,TRBD1,TGTGCCAGCATTCCGGGACCCCCATCTAACAGGGGGCGCAACGAGCAGTACTTC,CASIPGPPSNRGRNEQYF
TRBV6-6,NA,TRBJ2-1,NA,TGTGCCAGCAGTTACGGAAGTAGAGGGGCCGGTGAGCAGTTCTTC,CASSYGSRGAGEQFF
TRBV7-2,NA,TRBJ2-1,NA,TGTGCCAGCAGCTTAGGGAGCTCCTACAATGAGCAGTTCTTC,CASSLGSSYNEQFF
TRBV21-1,few,TRBJ1-6,NA,TGTGCCAGCAGCAAAACAGGGGGCAATTCACCCCTCCACTTT,CASSKTGGNSPLHF
TRBV2,NA,TRBJ2-7,TRBD1,TGTGCCAGCAGTGAGACCGGGACAGGGTTCGACGAGCAGTACTTC,CASSETGTGFDEQYF
TRBV5-1,NA,TRBJ2-7,TRBD1,TGCGCCAGCAGCTTGGAGGGGACAGGGGTCTACGAGCAGTACTTC,CASSLEGTGVYEQYF
TRBV7-9,NA,TRBJ2-5,NA,TGTGCCAGCGCAGCGGACAGTTTCCAAGAGACCCAGTACTTC,CASAADSFQETQYF
TRBV6-1,NA,TRBJ1-1,TRBD1,TGTGCCAGCAGTGGGACAGGGGCGCGAGCTTTCTTT,CASSGTGARAFF
TRBV7-9,NA,TRBJ1-1,TRBD1,TGTGCCAGCAGCTTAGCGACCCAGGGGGGAACTGAAGCTTTCTTT,CASSLATQGGTEAFF
TRBV6-6,NA,TRBJ2-3,NA,TGTGCCACCTTAGGAGATACGCAGTATTTT,CATLGDTQYF
TRBV29-1,NA,TRBJ1-1,NA,TGCAGCGTTGCGGACAGGAACACTGAAGCTTTCTTT,CSVADRNTEAFF
TRBV5-1,NA,TRBJ2-3,TRBD2,TGCGCCAGCAGCTCGGGACTAGCGGGGGCGGGAGATACGCAGTATTTT,CASSSGLAGAGDTQYF
TRBV30,NA,TRBJ2-7,TRBD1,TGTGCCTGGAGGGACAGGGACCTAGGGAAGTACGAGCAGTACTTC,CAWRDRDLGKYEQYF
TRBV9,once,TRBJ2-1,TRBD2,TGTGCCAGCAGCGTAGCCGGCGGGGGGGCAGGTGAGCAGTTCTTC,CASSVAGGGAGEQFF
TRBV2,NA,TRBJ2-5,NA,TGTGCCAGCAGTATTGACCAAGAGACCCAGTACTTC,CASSIDQETQYF
TRBV9,NA,TRBJ1-3,NA,TGTGCCAGCAGCGTAGACGACGGTATTTCTGGAAACACCATATATTTT,CASSVDDGISGNTIYF
TRBV6-5,NA,TRBJ2-1,NA,TGTGCCAGCAGTTACTCAATGTGGGGGGTAGGAGAGCAGTTCTTC,CASSYSMWGVGEQFF
TRBV11-1,NA,TRBJ2-7,TRBD1,TGTGCCAGCAGCTCAATTCACCAGACAGGGAACTCCTACGAGCAGTACTTC,CASSSIHQTGNSYEQYF
TRBV4-2,few,TRBJ1-6,TRBD1,TGTGCCAGCAGCCAATCTTCGGGACAGAACAATTCACCCCTCCACTTT,CASSQSSGQNNSPLHF
TRBV19,NA,TRBJ2-7,TRBD1,TGTGCCAGTACTACGACAGGGGGTTCCTACGAGCAGTACTTC,CASTTTGGSYEQYF
TRBV2,NA,TRBJ2-1,NA,TGTGCCAGCAGTGAAGGGCGGGGTTTCTACAATGAGCAGTTCTTC,CASSEGRGFYNEQFF
TRBV4-2,NA,TRBJ1-2,NA,TGTGCCAGCAGCCAACCATCGGGACCGAGATATGGCTACACCTTC,CASSQPSGPRYGYTF
TRBV5-1,NA,TRBJ2-3,NA,TGCGCCAGCAGCTCGGGGACGGATGGCCTCACAGATACGCAGTATTTT,CASSSGTDGLTDTQYF